This T cell receptor beta chain emerged from a study of blood T cell repertoires in COVID-19. CDR3 size: 14 residues. The germline V and J ends were trimmed by 3 bases and 7 bases, with 15 bases remaining between them. The germline gives CDR1 LNHDA, CDR2 SQIVND (reference sequence). Produced via immunoSEQ multiplex PCR; TCRdb's table is partial and in-frame only. The sample lists roughly 71,000 clones, around four fifths occurring once. The gene calls are TRBV19 and TRBJ1-1; TRBD1 is a possible D gene (5 bases). This receptor was identified in a woman older than 75 with acute or convalescent COVID-19. The sequencing sample was made of peripheral blood. CDR3 in DNA: TGTGCCAGTAGTATTAGGGGCGTAAATGGTGAAGCTTTCTTT. Translation: CASSIRGVNGEAFF.